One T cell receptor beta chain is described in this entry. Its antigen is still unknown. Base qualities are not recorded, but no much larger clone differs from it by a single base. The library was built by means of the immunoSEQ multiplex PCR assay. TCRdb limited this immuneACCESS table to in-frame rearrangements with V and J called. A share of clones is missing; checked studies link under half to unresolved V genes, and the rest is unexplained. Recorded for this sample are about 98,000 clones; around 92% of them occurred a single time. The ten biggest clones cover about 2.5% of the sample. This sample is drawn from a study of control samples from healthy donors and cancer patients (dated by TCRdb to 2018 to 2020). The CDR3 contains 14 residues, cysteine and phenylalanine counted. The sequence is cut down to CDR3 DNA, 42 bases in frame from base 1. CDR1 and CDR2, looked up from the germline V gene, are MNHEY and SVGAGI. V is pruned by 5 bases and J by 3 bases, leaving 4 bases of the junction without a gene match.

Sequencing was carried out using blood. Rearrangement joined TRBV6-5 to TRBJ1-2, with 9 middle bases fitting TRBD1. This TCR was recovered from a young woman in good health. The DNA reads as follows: TGTGCCAGCAGTACAGGGGGCATGCACTATGGCTACACCTTC. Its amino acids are CASSTGGMHYGYTF.